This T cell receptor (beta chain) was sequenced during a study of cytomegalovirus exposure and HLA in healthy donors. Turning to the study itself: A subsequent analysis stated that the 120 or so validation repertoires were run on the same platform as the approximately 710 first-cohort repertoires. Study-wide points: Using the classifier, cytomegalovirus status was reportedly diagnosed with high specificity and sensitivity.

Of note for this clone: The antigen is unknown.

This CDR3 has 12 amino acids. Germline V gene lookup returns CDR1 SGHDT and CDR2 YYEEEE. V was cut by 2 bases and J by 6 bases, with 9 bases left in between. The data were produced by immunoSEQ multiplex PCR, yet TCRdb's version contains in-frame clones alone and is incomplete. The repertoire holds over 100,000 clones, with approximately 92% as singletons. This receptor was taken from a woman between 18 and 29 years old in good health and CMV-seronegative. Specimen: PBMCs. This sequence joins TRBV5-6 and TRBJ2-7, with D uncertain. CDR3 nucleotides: TGTGCCAGCAGCTTCGTTCTCGGCGAGCAGTACTTC. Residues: CASSFVLGEQYF.